Each of the 20 T cell receptor beta chains below was sequenced from the same sample in a study of glioma-infiltrating T cells. Using RNA template, CDR3s of TCR alpha and beta were amplified with iRepertoire arm-PCR. TCRdb reprocessed the multiplex PCR reads with MiXCR, giving one entry per CDR3 protein. This repertoire shows roughly 350,000 distinct CDR3 sequences, around 45% found once; its top ten account for around 12%. The sequenced sample consisted of glioma tissue, nonneoplastic brain tissue, or PBMCs (not recorded which). The receptors were sampled from a human donor with low-grade glioma or glioblastoma, undergoing nonglioma brain surgery, or in good health (not recorded which).

As to this clonotype: A single base separates this from a much larger clone, so it may be a read error. V and J are TRBV28 and TRBJ2-1, with no clear D. CDR3 size: 15 residues. Germline lookup yields CDR1 MDHEN and CDR2 SYDVKM. The V end was cut by 8 bases, the J end by 4 bases, with 18 bases between. CDR3 protein: CASRPWRSVYNEQFF. CDR3 DNA sequence: TGTGCCAGCCGACCCTGGCGATCCGTGTACAATGAGCAGTTCTTC.

This clonotype has at least ten counts. The rearrangement joins TRBV6-6 to TRBJ2-7; D not certain. This CDR3 comprises 16 residues. Germline loops: CDR1 MNHNY, CDR2 SVGAGI (reference sequence). V was cut by 0 bases and J by 5 bases, with 17 bases left in between. The CDR3 bases are TGTGCCAGCAGTTACTCGAACGCCCGCCACGAGGACGAGCAGTACTTC. The encoded protein is CASSYSNARHEDEQYF.

For the CDR3, the DNA is TGTGCCAGCAGCTTGCAGGGGGCGGCACATGGCTACACCTTC. Translated: CASSLQGAAHGYTF. V is TRBV7-2 and J is TRBJ1-2; 8 nucleotides agree with TRBD1. With V trimmed by 3 bases and J by 6 bases, 6 bases remained unmatched. Germline V gene lookup returns CDR1 SGHTA and CDR2 FQGNSA. This CDR3 has 14 residues.

With regard to this clonotype: The junction departs from germline at one end; a sequencing error may be responsible. The chain has TRBV7-2 and TRBJ2-7, with D uncertain. Germline CDR1 and CDR2: SGHTA and FQGNSA. The CDR3 length is 11 residues. The CDR3: CASSLGGERYF. CDR3 DNA: TGTGCCAGCAGTTTAGGTGGCGAGCGGTACTTC.

This chain uses TRBV27 with TRBJ2-3, with a weak D call TRBD2 (6 bases). The V gene lost 3 bases and the J gene lost 15 bases, with 25 bases spanning the gap. There are 15 residues in the CDR3. Germline CDR1 and CDR2: MNHEY and SMNVEV (reference sequence). CDR3 loop: CASSFRGRRTDTKYF. As DNA, the CDR3 is TGTGCCAGCAGTTTCCGGGGGAGGCGCACAGATACGAAATATTTT.

The V gene is TRBV15, the J gene TRBJ1-3; tentatively, D is TRBD1 (6 bases). Germline V gene lookup returns CDR1 LNHNV and CDR2 YYDKDF (reference sequence). Deletions cut 2 bases from V and 1 base from J, with 9 bases between. This CDR3 region has 15 residues. CDR3 DNA: TGTGCCACCAGCAGACGTACAGGGTCTGGAAACACCATATATTTT. Residues: CATSRRTGSGNTIYF.

V gene TRBV7-8 combines with J gene TRBJ2-3, with TRBD2 matching over 10 bases. V shed 3 bases and J 1 base; nucleotides not matched to a gene: 16. The CDR3 length is 20 residues. The germline CDR1 and CDR2 sequences are SGHVS and FQNEAQ. CDR3 residues: CASSFSGLAEPPRGTDTQYF. In DNA form, the CDR3 reads TGTGCCAGCAGCTTCAGCGGACTAGCGGAACCTCCTCGGGGCACAGATACGCAGTATTTT.

The count of this clonotype is one. The rearrangement links TRBV30 to TRBJ2-7; 12 positions agree with TRBD2. Germline loops: CDR1 GTSNPN, CDR2 SVGIG (reference sequence). CDR3 length equals 17 residues. Germline trimming cut 2 bases from V and 2 bases from J; bases unmatched to any gene: 10. The DNA for the CDR3 is TGTGCCTGGAGTTTTGGCCGGACTAGCGGGACCCCCTACGAGCAGTACTTC. Translating it yields CAWSFGRTSGTPYEQYF.

To note about this clonotype: The junction departs from the called germline gene at one end, perhaps through a read error. V is TRBV4-1 and J is TRBJ2-5; D is uncertain. CDR3 length: 15 residues. The V gene's germline CDR1 is MGHRA and CDR2 YSYEKL. The CDR3 protein is CASGQGPPPGETQYF. The CDR3 nucleotides are TGCGCCAGCGGCCAAGGACCCCCCCCCGGGGAGACCCAGTACTTC.

This clonotype was seen many times. The chain joins TRBV6-1 to TRBJ1-2; D is unclear. The CDR3 spans 12 residues. Germline values: CDR1 MNHNS, CDR2 SASEGT. Deletions cut 5 bases from V and 5 bases from J, with 9 bases between. CDR3 DNA sequence: TGTGCCAGCAGTAGTCCGGAATATGGCTACACCTTC. It translates to CASSSPEYGYTF.

Only one count was recorded for this clonotype. The chain carries TRBV7-2 and TRBJ2-7; 8 nucleotides match TRBD2. Losses at the gene ends were 5 bases for V and 5 bases for J; bases not matched to a gene: 14. The CDR3 length is 16 residues. Germline values: CDR1 SGHTA, CDR2 FQGNSA. CDR3 sequence (DNA): TGTGCCAGCAGCACCCGACTAAGCGGGAGTGCGGACGAGCAGTACTTC. Its protein is CASSTRLSGSADEQYF.

The chain links TRBV7-3 to TRBJ2-7, with D perhaps TRBD1 (5 bases). Trimming took 1 base from V and 4 from J, leaving 14 bases between them. The germline V gene has CDR1 SGHTA and CDR2 FQGTGA. This CDR3 region has 15 residues. The CDR3 nucleotides are TGTGCCAGCAGCTTAATGGCGACAAGGGGATACGAGCAGTACTTC. Its translation is CASSLMATRGYEQYF.

Comment on this clonotype: This may be a read error, as it is one base from a much larger clone. This chain links TRBV28 with TRBJ2-5; no clear D gene. The germline V gene encodes CDR1 MDHEN and CDR2 SYDVKM. The CDR3 sequence is 15 residues long. Between the trimmed V and J ends, which lost 5 bases and 2 bases, there was a span of 15 bases. The CDR3 here is CASSPLARRQETQYF. The CDR3 DNA is TGTGCCAGCAGTCCCCTGGCTCGGAGACAAGAGACCCAGTACTTC.

There are a few counts of this clonotype. This rearrangement joins TRBV14 to TRBJ2-6; D not resolved. This CDR3 is built from 14 residues. The germline gives CDR1 SGHDN, CDR2 FVKESK. Trimming left V 3 bases short and J 0 bases short, with 3 bases between. The CDR3 DNA is TGTGCCAGCAGCCAGGTCTCTGGGGCCAACGTCCTGACTTTC. Protein: CASSQVSGANVLTF.

This clonotype was counted ten times or more. The rearrangement uses TRBV20-1 and TRBJ2-5; D is undetermined. The CDR3 totals 12 residues. Germline V gives CDR1 DFQATT, CDR2 SNEGSKA (reference sequence). The V end lost 6 bases, the J end lost 0 bases, and 8 bases lay between the germline ends. CDR3 sequence: CSAEPHQETQYF. The CDR3 nucleotides are TGCAGTGCCGAGCCACACCAAGAGACCCAGTACTTC.

V gene TRBV7-9 combines with J gene TRBJ1-3, with 7 bases that match TRBD1. The CDR3 loop spans 16 amino acids. CDR1 is SEHNR, CDR2 FQNEAQ, per germline (reference sequence). V dropped 0 bases and J dropped 0; count of bases not matched to a gene: 2. Here the CDR3 reads CASSLARDSSGNTIYF. The CDR3 coding sequence is TGTGCCAGCAGCTTAGCTCGGGACAGCTCTGGAAACACCATATATTTT.

The table lists this clonotype with many counts. CDR3 loop: CATSRGQGETQYF. The DNA for the CDR3 is TGTGCCACCAGCAGAGGACAGGGCGAGACCCAGTACTTC. This chain connects TRBV15 to TRBJ2-5; 7 nucleotides line up with TRBD1. Germline trimming cut 1 base from V and 5 bases from J; bases unmatched to any gene: 1. This CDR3 has 13 amino acids. CDR1 LNHNV and CDR2 YYDKDF come from the germline V gene (reference sequence).

With respect to this clonotype: The missing conserved phenylalanine or tryptophan at the end of this CDR3 makes a read error likely. Because the CDR3's place on the DNA is in doubt, the DNA is left out and the CDR3 is given as listed by TCRdb. The chain joins TRBV27 to TRBJ2-5; the D segment call TRBD2 is taken from the table without a DNA check. The CDR3 spans 17 amino acids, including both terminal residues. Germline CDR1 is MNHEY and CDR2 is SMNVEV (reference sequence). The chain's CDR3 is CASSYSRASGGQETQYS.

This clonotype showed up many times. This chain joins TRBV27 and TRBJ1-1; a possible D gene is TRBD1 (6 bases). Between the trimmed V and J ends, which lost 7 bases and 4 bases, there was a span of 19 bases. The germline CDR1 and CDR2 sequences are MNHEY and SMNVEV (reference sequence). The CDR3 is 15 amino acids. CDR3 amino acids: CASIRGTGLVTEAFF. CDR3 in DNA: TGTGCCAGCATACGCGGTACAGGGCTGGTCACTGAAGCTTTCTTT.

In its sample, this clonotype was seen many times. This chain uses TRBV7-9 with TRBJ2-3, with 12 bases lining up with TRBD2. J gave up 7 bases and V 5 bases, and 10 bases lay outside the gene matches. The length of the CDR3 is 16 residues. Germline V lookup: CDR1 SEHNR, CDR2 FQNEAQ (reference sequence). The CDR3, as DNA: TGTGCCAGCAGCCCTAGACTAGCGGGAGACTCGAATACGCAGTATTTT. Protein: CASSPRLAGDSNTQYF.